This T cell receptor beta chain was profiled in a study of blood T cells in healthy people across ages. The V and J ends lost 2 bases and 2 bases respectively, with 11 bases between them. Germline CDR1 MNHEY, CDR2 SVGAGI. The CDR3 consists of 15 residues. This clonotype appeared a few times. What it recognizes is unknown. The individuals who served as donors were healthy Caucasians living in Russia, aged about 6 to 100. Total RNA extracted from each sample amounted to at least 6 micrograms. Next came a second PCR, run for about 6 to 11 cycles, which used a sample-barcoded 5' primer along with a J-beta primer mix. Each CDR3 protein gets one entry after TCRdb re-called the 5' RACE reads with MiXCR. The sample includes over 300,000 distinct CDR3 sequences, approximately 52% of them seen just once. General study results and limits: Underestimates were what the diversity estimates from one million T cells were considered to be.

The sample consisted of blood. The sequence was collected from a man aged 55 to 70 in good health. The rearrangement uses TRBV6-5 and TRBJ2-3; tentative D call: TRBD1 (5 bases). The CDR3: CASSYTLTDTDTQYF. The CDR3 bases are TGTGCCAGCAGTTACACGCTGACAGACACAGATACGCAGTATTTT.